This TCR beta chain is from a study of HIV-infected patients and healthy controls. Regarding the study as a whole: CDR3 sharing between individuals was lower in HIV-infected patients than in healthy controls.

The repertoire came from unfractionated whole blood and reflected all unsorted peripheral T cells. Reverse transcription used around 500 ng RNA and constant-region primers for alpha and beta. Using multiplexing indices, alpha and beta chain libraries were generated apart by chain-specific third strand synthesis. A roughly 21-cycle PCR with P5s and P7 primers followed a short adapter-adding first PCR. Via MiXCR, TCRdb re-called the 5' RACE reads, giving one row per CDR3 protein. The table includes about 18,000 distinct CDR3 sequences, approximately 9.1% detected once. J lost 5 bases, V lost 7 bases, and 7 bases had no gene match. CDR3 size: 14 residues. Germline CDR1 ENHRY, CDR2 SYGVKD. As to this clonotype: The antigen remains unidentified.

This sequence was found in an adult in good health. The gene calls are TRBV10-3 and TRBJ1-3; 8 bases map to TRBD1. The specimen was blood. The CDR3 nucleotides are TGTGCCATCATCCCTCGACAGGGGCGAAACACCATATATTTT. Encoded protein: CAIIPRQGRNTIYF.